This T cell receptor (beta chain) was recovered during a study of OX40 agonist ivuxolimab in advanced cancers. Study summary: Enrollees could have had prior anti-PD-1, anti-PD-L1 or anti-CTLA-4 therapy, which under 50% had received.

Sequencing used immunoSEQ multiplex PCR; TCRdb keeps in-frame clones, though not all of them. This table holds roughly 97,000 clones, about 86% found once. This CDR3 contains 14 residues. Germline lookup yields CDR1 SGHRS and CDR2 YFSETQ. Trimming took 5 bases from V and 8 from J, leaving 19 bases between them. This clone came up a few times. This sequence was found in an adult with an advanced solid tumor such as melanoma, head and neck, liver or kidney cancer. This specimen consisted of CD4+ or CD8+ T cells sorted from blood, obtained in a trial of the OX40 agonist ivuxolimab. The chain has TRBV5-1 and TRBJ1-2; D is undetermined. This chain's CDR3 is CASRASEVQDGYTF. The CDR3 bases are TGCGCCAGCAGAGCATCCGAAGTCCAGGACGGCTACACCTTC.